This TCR beta chain is from a study of T cells in Graves' hyperthyroidism and ophthalmopathy. In the study overall: It was at initial diagnosis, before any treatment, that peripheral blood was collected.

What was amplified from RNA transcripts were TCR beta CDR3 regions. Primed by the HTBI set, a first-round RT-PCR was run on the TCR CDR3. TCRdb passed the multiplex PCR reads through MiXCR, listing each CDR3 protein once. The repertoire holds about 210,000 distinct CDR3 sequences, with 17% as singletons. Study results and caveats: The model anticipated ophthalmopathy a median about six months pre-onset.

This clonotype appeared many times. Its specificity is not known. The source of this sequence is a man aged 50 to 60 with Graves' hyperthyroidism. The sample taken for sequencing was blood.

The CDR3 spells CASSLGARFLYF. The CDR3 DNA sequence: TGTGCCAGCAGCTTAGGCGCGAGGTTTCTGTACTTC. The gene calls are TRBV7-9 and TRBJ2-7, with no clear D. The germline gives CDR1 SEHNR, CDR2 FQNEAQ (reference sequence). The CDR3 consists of 12 residues. The germline V and J ends were trimmed by 1 base and 12 bases, with 13 bases remaining between them. Supplemented by reference TRBV7-9 and TRBJ2-7, the full variable domain reads DTGVSQNPRHKITKRGQNVTFRCDPISEHNRLYWYRQTLGQGPEFLTYFQNEAQLEKSRLLSDRFSAERPKGSFSTLEIQRTEQGDSAMYLCASSLGARFLYFGPGTRLTVT.